This T cell receptor beta chain was found in a study of T cell responses to AZD1222 COVID-19 vaccine. Measured with immunoSEQ multiplex PCR; TCRdb has only the in-frame clones, and not every one. This table has approximately 120,000 clones, over 80% appearing once. Trimming left V 5 bases short and J 12 bases short, with 13 bases between. The CDR3 totals 11 residues. V gene TRBV12-3 or TRBV12-4 combines with J gene TRBJ1-2; D remains unclear. The TCR sequence derives from an adult in good health. The sample consisted of peripheral blood, taken on day 0 of AZD1222 vaccination. CDR3 DNA: TGTGCCAGCAGTGCCGGGGTGGAAAACACCTTC. Protein: CASSAGVENTF.